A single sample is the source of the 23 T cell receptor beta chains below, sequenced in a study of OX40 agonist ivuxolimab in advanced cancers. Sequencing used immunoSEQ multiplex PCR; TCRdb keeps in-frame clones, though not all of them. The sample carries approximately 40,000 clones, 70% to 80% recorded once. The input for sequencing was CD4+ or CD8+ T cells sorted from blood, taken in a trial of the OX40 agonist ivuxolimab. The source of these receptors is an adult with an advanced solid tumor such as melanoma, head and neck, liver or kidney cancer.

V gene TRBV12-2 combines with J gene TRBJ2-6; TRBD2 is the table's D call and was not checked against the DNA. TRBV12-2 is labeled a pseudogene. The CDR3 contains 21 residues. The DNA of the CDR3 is TGTGCAAGTCGCTTAGCGCGGAAGTACCTCTCACTCCCTTCTGGGGCCAACGTCCTGACTTTC. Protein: CASRLARKYLSLPSGANVLTF.

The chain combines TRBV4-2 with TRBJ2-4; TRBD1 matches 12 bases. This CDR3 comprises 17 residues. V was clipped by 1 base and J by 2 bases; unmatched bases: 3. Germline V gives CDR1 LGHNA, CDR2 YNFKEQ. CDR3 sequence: CASSQGDRGRPKNIQYF. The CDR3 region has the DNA TGTGCCAGCAGCCAAGGGGACAGGGGGCGTCCCAAAAACATTCAGTACTTC.

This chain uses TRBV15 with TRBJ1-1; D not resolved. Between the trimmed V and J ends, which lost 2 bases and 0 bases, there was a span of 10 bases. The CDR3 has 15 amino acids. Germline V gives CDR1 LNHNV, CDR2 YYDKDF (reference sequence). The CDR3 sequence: CATSRPSTVNTEAFF. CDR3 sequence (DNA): TGTGCCACCAGCAGACCGTCGACGGTGAACACTGAAGCTTTCTTT.

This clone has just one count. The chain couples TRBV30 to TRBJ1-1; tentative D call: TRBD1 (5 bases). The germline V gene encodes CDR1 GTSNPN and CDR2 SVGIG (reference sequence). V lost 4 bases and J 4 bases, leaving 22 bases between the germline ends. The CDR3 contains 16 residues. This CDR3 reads CAWTQQVQEETTEAFF. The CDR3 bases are TGTGCCTGGACTCAACAGGTCCAGGAGGAGACCACTGAAGCTTTCTTT.

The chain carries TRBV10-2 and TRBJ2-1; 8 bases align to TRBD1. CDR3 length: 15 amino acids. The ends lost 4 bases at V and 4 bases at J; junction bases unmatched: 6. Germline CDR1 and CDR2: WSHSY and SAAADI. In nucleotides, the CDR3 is TGCGCCAGCAGTGTCGGACAGGGAAAGTACAATGAGCAGTTCTTC. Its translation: CASSVGQGKYNEQFF.

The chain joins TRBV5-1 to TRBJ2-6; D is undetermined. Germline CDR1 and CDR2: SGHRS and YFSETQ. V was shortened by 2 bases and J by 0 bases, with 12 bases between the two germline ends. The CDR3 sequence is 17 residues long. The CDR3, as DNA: TGCGCCAGCAGCTTCTTCGCAGGCTTCTCTGGGGCCAACGTCCTGACTTTC. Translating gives CASSFFAGFSGANVLTF.

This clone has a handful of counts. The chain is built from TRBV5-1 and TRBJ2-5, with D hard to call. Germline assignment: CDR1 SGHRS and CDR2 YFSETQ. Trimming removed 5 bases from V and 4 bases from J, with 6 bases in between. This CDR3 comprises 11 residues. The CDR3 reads CASSRRETQYF. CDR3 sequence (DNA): TGCGCCAGCAGTCGTCGAGAGACCCAGTACTTC.

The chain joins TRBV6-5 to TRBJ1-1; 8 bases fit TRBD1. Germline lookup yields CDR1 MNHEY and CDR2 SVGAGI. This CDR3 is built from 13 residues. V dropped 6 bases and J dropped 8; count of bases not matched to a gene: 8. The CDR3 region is CASSRTGGLEAFF. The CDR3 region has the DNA TGTGCCAGCAGCCGCACAGGGGGGTTAGAAGCTTTCTTT.

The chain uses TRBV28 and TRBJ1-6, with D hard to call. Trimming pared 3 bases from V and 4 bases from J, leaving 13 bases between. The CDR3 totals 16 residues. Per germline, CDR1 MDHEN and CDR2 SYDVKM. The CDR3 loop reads CASSFPSMDYNSPLHF. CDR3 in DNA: TGTGCCAGCAGTTTTCCCAGCATGGATTATAATTCACCCCTCCACTTT.

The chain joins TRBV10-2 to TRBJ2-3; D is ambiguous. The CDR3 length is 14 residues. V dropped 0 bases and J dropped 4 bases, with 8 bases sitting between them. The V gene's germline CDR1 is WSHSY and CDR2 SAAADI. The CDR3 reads CASSESSKPDTQYF. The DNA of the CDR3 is TGCGCCAGCAGTGAGTCGTCTAAACCAGATACGCAGTATTTT.

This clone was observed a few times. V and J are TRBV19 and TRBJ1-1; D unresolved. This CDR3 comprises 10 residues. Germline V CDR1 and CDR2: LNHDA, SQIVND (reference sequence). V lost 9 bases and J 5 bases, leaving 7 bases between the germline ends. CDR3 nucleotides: TGTGCCAGATACCTTACTGAAGCTTTCTTT. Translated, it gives CARYLTEAFF.

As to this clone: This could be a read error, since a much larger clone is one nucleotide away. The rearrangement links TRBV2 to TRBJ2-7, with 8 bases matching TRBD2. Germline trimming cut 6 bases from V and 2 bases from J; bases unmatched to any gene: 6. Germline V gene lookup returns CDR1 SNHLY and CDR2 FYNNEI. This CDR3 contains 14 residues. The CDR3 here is CASRRERETYEQYF. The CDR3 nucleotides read TGTGCCAGCAGAAGGGAGCGGGAGACCTACGAGCAGTACTTC. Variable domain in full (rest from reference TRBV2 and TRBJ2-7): EPEVTQTPSHQVTQMGQEVILRCVPISNHLYFYWYRQILGQKVEFLVSFYNNEISEKSEIFDDQFSVERPDGSNFTLKIRSTKLEDSAMYFCASRRERETYEQYFGPGTRLTVT.

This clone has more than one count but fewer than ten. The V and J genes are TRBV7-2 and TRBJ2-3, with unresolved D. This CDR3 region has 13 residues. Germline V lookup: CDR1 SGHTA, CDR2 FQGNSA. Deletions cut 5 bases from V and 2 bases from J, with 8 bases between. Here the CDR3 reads CASSPRDTDTQYF. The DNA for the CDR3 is TGTGCCAGCAGCCCCCGAGACACAGATACGCAGTATTTT.

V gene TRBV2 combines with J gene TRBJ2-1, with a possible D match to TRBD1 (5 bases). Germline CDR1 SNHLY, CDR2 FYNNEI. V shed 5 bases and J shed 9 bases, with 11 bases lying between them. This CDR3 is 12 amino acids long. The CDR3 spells CASSPQGSEQFF. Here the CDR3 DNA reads TGTGCCAGCAGTCCGCAGGGAAGTGAGCAGTTCTTC.

The CDR3 loop is CASSLAQDTFTF. The CDR3 nucleotides are TGCGCCAGCAGCTTGGCCCAAGATACTTTCACCTTC. The chain carries TRBV5-1 and TRBJ1-2, with D uncertain. CDR3 size: 12 residues. Per germline, CDR1 SGHRS and CDR2 YFSETQ. Trimming shortened V by 0 bases and J by 13 bases, and 13 bases separated the two germline ends.

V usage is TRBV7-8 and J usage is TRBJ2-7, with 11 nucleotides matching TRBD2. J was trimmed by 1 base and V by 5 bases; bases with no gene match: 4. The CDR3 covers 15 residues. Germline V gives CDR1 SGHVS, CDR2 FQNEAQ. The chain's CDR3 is CASSKTSGNSYEQYF. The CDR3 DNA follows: TGTGCCAGCAGCAAGACTAGCGGGAATTCCTACGAGCAGTACTTC.

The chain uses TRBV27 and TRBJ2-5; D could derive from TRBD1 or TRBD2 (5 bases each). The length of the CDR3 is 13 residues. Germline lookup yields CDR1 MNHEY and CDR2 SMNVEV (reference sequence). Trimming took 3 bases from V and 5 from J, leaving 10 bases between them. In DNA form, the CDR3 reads TGTGCCAGCAGTTTGTTCTGGGGGGAGACCCAGTACTTC. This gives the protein CASSLFWGETQYF.

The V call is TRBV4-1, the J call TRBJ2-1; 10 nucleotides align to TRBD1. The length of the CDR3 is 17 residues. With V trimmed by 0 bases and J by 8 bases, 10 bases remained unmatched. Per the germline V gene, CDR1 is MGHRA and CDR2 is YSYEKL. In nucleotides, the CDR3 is TGCGCCAGCAGCCAAGAACCGGGACAGGGGATTTTGGATGAGCAGTTCTTC. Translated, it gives CASSQEPGQGILDEQFF.

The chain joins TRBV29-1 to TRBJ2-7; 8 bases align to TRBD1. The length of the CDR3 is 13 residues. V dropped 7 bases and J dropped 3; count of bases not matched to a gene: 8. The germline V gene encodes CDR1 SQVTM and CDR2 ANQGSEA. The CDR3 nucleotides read TGCAGCGCCAGGACAGGGCGAAGCTACGAGCAGTACTTC. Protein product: CSARTGRSYEQYF.

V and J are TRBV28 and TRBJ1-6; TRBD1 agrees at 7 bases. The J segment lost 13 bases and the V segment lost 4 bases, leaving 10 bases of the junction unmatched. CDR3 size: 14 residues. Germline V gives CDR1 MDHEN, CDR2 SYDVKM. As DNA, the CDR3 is TGTGCCAGCAGTTCCCAGGGGGGCTTTAAGCCCCTCCACTTT. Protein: CASSSQGGFKPLHF. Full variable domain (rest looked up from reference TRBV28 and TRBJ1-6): DVKVTQSSRYLVKRTGEKVFLECVQDMDHENMFWYRQDPGLGLRLIYFSYDVKMKEKGDIPEGYSVSREKKERFSLILESASTNQTSMYLCASSSQGGFKPLHFGNGTRLTVT.

As DNA, the CDR3 is TGCAGCGTTGATGGAGGGTGGGGCTCCTACAATGAGCAGTTCTTC. Residues: CSVDGGWGSYNEQFF. The rearrangement uses TRBV29-1 and TRBJ2-1; TRBD2 is a possible D gene (6 bases). Trimming cost V 3 bases and J 0 bases, with 12 bases left between them. The CDR3 is 15 amino acids. Germline CDR1 and CDR2: SQVTM and ANQGSEA.

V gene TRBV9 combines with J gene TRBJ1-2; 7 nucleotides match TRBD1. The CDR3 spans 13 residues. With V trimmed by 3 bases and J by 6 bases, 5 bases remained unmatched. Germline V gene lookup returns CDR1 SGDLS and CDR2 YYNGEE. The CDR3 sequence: CASSERTGNGYTF. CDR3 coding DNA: TGTGCCAGCAGCGAGAGGACAGGAAATGGCTACACCTTC.

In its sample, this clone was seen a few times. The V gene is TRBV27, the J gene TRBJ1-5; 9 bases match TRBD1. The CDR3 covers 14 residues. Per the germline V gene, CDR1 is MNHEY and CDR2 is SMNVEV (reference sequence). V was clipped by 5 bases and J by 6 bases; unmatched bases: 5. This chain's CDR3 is CASSTTGGSQPQHF. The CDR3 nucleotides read TGTGCCAGCAGTACAACAGGGGGCAGTCAGCCCCAGCATTTT.